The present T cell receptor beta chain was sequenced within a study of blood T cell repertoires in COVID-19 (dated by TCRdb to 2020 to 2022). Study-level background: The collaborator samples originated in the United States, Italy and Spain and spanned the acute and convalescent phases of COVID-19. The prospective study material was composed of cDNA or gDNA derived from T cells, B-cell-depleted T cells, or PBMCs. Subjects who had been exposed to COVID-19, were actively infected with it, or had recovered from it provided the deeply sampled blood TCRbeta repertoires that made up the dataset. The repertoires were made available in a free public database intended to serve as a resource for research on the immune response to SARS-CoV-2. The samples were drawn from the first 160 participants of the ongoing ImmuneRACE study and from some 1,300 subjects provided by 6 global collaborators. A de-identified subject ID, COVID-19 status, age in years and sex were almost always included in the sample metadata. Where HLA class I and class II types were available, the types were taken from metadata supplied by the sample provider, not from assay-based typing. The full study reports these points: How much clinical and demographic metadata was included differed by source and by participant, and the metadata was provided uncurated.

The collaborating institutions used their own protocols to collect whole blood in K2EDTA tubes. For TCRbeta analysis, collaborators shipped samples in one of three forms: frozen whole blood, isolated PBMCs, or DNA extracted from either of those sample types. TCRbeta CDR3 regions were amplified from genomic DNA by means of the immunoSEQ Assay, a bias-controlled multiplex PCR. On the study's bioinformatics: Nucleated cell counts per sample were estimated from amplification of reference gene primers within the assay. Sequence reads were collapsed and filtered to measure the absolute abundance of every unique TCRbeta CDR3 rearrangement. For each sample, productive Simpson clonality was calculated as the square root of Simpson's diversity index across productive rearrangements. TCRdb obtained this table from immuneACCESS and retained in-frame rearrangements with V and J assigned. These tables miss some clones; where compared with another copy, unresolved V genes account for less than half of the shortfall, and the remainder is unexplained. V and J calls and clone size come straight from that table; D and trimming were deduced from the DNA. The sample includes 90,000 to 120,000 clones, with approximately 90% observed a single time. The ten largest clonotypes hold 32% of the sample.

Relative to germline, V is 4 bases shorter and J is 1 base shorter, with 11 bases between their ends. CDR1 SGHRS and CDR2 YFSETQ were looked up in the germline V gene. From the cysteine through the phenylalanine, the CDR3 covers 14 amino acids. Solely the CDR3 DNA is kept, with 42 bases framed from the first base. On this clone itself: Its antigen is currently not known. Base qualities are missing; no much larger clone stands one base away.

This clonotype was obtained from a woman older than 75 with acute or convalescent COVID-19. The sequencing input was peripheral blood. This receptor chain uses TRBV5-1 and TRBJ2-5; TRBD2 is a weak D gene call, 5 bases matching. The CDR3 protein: CASSPPGIQETQYF. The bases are TGCGCCAGCAGCCCCCCCGGGATCCAAGAGACCCAGTACTTC.